The 12 T cell receptor beta chains below come from one sample, sequenced in a study of blood T cell repertoires in COVID-19. Data came from immunoSEQ multiplex PCR; TCRdb stores just in-frame clones and leaves some out. In the table there are tens of thousands of clones, under 95% of which are singletons. Sequenced sample: peripheral blood. Source of these receptors: a human donor in a cohort sampled during active COVID-19.

As to this clone: The same CDR3 is also encoded by other DNA sequences in this sample. The DNA of the CDR3 is TGTGCCAGCAGCGTGACAGGAAACACTGAAGCTTTCTTT. This codes for CASSVTGNTEAFF. This chain connects TRBV9 to TRBJ1-1; perhaps TRBD1 as D (6 bases). CDR1 is SGDLS, CDR2 YYNGEE, per germline. V dropped 2 bases and J dropped 2 bases, with 7 bases sitting between them. The length of the CDR3 is 13 residues.

The chain employs TRBV4-1 and TRBJ2-7; TRBD1 matches 11 bases. CDR1 MGHRA and CDR2 YSYEKL come from the germline V gene. The CDR3 spans 15 residues. V lost 4 bases to trimming and J lost 5 bases; unmatched junction nucleotides: 7. The CDR3 sequence: CASSPRGTGGDEQYF. The CDR3 coding sequence is TGCGCCAGCAGCCCGAGGGGGACAGGGGGGGACGAGCAGTACTTC.

The V and J genes are TRBV11-2 and TRBJ2-7, with D possibly matching TRBD2 (6 bases). The CDR3 is 13 amino acids. Trimming pared 3 bases from V and 6 bases from J, leaving 12 bases between. In germline, CDR1 is SGHAT, CDR2 FQNNGV. The CDR3 DNA sequence: TGTGCCAGCAGCTTCGGCGGGGCCGGCGAGCAGTACTTC. Translated, it gives CASSFGGAGEQYF.

The V gene is TRBV20-1, the J gene TRBJ2-1; TRBD2 agrees at 7 bases. Trimming cost V 3 bases and J 5 bases; bases outside gene matches: 13. From germline, CDR1 is DFQATT and CDR2 SNEGSKA (reference sequence). The CDR3 is made up of 16 amino acids. CDR3 region: CSASCLAGLFHNEQFF. The CDR3 DNA reads as TGCAGTGCTAGTTGTTTAGCGGGCCTATTCCACAATGAGCAGTTCTTC.

The chain has TRBV19 and TRBJ2-3; 7 nucleotides align to TRBD2. Germline-derived CDR1 and CDR2 are LNHDA and SQIVND (reference sequence). The V gene end was trimmed by 4 bases and the J gene end by 5 bases; junction bases not matched to a gene: 12. The CDR3 runs 16 residues. DNA of the CDR3: TGTGCCAGTAGTAAGACTAAGCGGGGCGGGATAGATACGCAGTATTTT. The encoded protein is CASSKTKRGGIDTQYF. The full variable domain, completed using reference TRBV19 and TRBJ2-3, is DGGITQSPKYLFRKEGQNVTLSCEQNLNHDAMYWYRQDPGQGLRLIYYSQIVNDFQKGDIAEGYSVSREKKESFPLTVTSAQKNPTAFYLCASSKTKRGGIDTQYFGPGTRLTVL.

The genes are TRBV11-2 and TRBJ1-1; a weak D match, TRBD1 (5 bases). Germline values: CDR1 SGHAT, CDR2 FQNNGV. Trimming left V 1 base short and J 2 bases short, with 8 bases between. This CDR3 has 14 amino acids. Here the CDR3 reads CASSLARGNTEAFF. The CDR3 DNA reads TGTGCCAGCAGCTTAGCTAGGGGAAACACTGAAGCTTTCTTT. Full variable domain (missing parts from reference TRBV11-2 and TRBJ1-1): EAGVAQSPRYKIIEKRQSVAFWCNPISGHATLYWYQQILGQGPKLLIQFQNNGVVDDSQLPKDRFSAERLKGVDSTLKIQPAKLEDSAVYLCASSLARGNTEAFFGQGTRLTVV.

The chain has TRBV13 and TRBJ2-5; 7 bases match TRBD2. This CDR3 comprises 12 residues. The ends lost 4 bases at V and 7 bases at J; junction bases unmatched: 3. The germline V gene has CDR1 PRHDT and CDR2 FYEKMQ (reference sequence). CDR3 DNA sequence: TGTGCCAGCAGCTCGGAGCGGGGGACCCAGTACTTC. Its translation: CASSSERGTQYF.

For the CDR3, the DNA is TGTGCCAGCAGTGGGGGGAGCTCCTACGAGCAGTACTTC. Encoded protein: CASSGGSSYEQYF. The V gene is TRBV27, the J gene TRBJ2-7; possibly TRBD2 for D (6 bases). The germline V and J ends were trimmed by 5 bases and 0 bases, with 8 bases remaining between them. The CDR3 extends over 13 amino acids. In germline, CDR1 is MNHEY, CDR2 SMNVEV (reference sequence).

The gene calls are TRBV10-3 and TRBJ2-5; tentative D call: TRBD1 (7 bases). CDR1 is ENHRY and CDR2 is SYGVKD in the germline V gene. V was pared by 1 base and J by 1 base, with 10 bases between. The CDR3 runs 15 residues. The CDR3 region has the DNA TGTGCCATCAGTGAGTGGGGGGACAGCCAAGAGACCCAGTACTTC. This gives the protein CAISEWGDSQETQYF.

The V and J genes are TRBV27 and TRBJ2-7, with D perhaps TRBD1 (6 bases). Trimming shortened V by 6 bases and J by 3 bases, and 18 bases separated the two germline ends. CDR1 MNHEY and CDR2 SMNVEV come from the germline V gene (reference sequence). This CDR3 is 15 amino acids long. CDR3 coding DNA: TGTGCCAGCAGCCCTCCCCGACAGACAGGCTACGAGCAGTACTTC. Residues: CASSPPRQTGYEQYF.

The V and J genes are TRBV19 and TRBJ2-3; D might be TRBD2 (6 bases). This CDR3 has 13 amino acids. The germline CDR1 and CDR2 sequences are LNHDA and SQIVND (reference sequence). V dropped 5 bases and J dropped 5 bases, with 11 bases sitting between them. The CDR3 region is CASSERAGDTQYF. As DNA, the CDR3 is TGTGCCAGTAGTGAGCGGGCGGGAGATACGCAGTATTTT.

This clone was seen a handful of times. The J gene is TRBJ2-1, the V gene TRBV6-5; D is unclear. The CDR3 length is 12 residues. CDR1 and CDR2 from the germline V gene are MNHEY and SVGAGI. The ends were cut back, 4 bases at V and 3 bases at J, with 4 bases in the middle. In DNA form, the CDR3 reads TGTGCCAGCAGTTCCCTCTACAATGAGCAGTTCTTC. Amino acids: CASSSLYNEQFF.